The present entry profiles one T cell receptor beta chain with its context. Its matching antigen is unknown. These data originate in a study of T-cell reconstitution after alpha-beta-depleted transplantation in children. Study-level results: Newly made T cells mostly supplied T-cell counts and diversity one year after transplant. The origin of alpha-beta T cells about two months after transplant was reportedly several hundred expanded graft clones.

CDR1 and CDR2 (germline): ENHRY, SYGVKD. The CDR3 is 14 residues long. V lost 1 base to trimming and J lost 6 bases, with 10 bases between them. Construction of the TCRbeta library involved unique molecular identifiers. Each CDR3 protein is one row after TCRdb ran MiXCR on the PCR reads. The repertoire has fewer than 750,000 distinct CDR3 sequences, more than 20% of them found once; the top ten carry roughly an eighth. This specimen consisted of PBMCs, mostly from graft donor cells, obtained 360 days after TCRalphabeta/CD19-depleted stem cell transplant. This TCR was recovered from a boy in the first two years of life who had a stem cell transplant for acute myeloid leukemia, so the T cells may come from the graft donor. The J gene is TRBJ2-1, the V gene TRBV10-3; TRBD1 is a possible D gene (6 bases). For the CDR3, the DNA is TGTGCCATCAGTGAGTGGGGCAGGGGCAATGAGCAGTTCTTC. Translating gives CAISEWGRGNEQFF.